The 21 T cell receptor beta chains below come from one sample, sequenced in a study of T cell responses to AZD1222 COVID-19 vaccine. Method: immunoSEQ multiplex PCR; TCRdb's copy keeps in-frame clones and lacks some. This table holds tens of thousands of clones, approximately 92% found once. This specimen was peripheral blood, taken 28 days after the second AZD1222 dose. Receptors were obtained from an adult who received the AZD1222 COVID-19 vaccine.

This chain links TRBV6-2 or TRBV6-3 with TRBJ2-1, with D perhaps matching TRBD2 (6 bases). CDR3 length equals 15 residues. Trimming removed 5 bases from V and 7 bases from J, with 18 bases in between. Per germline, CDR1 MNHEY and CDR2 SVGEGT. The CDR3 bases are TGTGCCAGCAGTCTAGACCCTGGTGGAGGGAATGAGCAGTTCTTC. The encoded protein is CASSLDPGGGNEQFF.

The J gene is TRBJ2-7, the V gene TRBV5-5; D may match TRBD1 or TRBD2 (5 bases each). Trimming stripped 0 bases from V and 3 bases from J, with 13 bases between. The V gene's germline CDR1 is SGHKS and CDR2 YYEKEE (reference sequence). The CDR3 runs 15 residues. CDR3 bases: TGTGCCAGCAGCTTGGCAATGGGACCAGGCTACGAGCAGTACTTC. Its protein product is CASSLAMGPGYEQYF.

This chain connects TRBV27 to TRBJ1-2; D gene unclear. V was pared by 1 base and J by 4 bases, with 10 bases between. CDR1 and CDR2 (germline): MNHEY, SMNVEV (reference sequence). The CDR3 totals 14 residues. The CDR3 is CASSLYPNSYGYTF. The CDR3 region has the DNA TGTGCCAGCAGTTTATACCCCAACTCCTATGGCTACACCTTC.

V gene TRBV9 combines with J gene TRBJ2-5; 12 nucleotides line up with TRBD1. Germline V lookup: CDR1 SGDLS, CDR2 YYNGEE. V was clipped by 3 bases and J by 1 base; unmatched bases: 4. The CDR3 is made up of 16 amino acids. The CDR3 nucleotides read TGTGCCAGCAGCGCCCGGGACAGGGGGCTCCAAGAGACCCAGTACTTC. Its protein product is CASSARDRGLQETQYF.

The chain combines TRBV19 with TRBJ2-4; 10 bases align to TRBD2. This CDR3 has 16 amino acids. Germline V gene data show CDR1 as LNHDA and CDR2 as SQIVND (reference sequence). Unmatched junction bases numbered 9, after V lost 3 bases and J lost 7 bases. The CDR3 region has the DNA TGTGCCAGTAGTATGGTCAGCGGGGGGGCTTCGAACATTCAGTACTTC. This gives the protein CASSMVSGGASNIQYF.

The CDR3 spells CASKGLPNLLYF. In DNA form, the CDR3 reads TGTGCCAGCAAGGGTCTGCCCAATCTGCTGTACTTC. The chain is built from TRBV6-5 and TRBJ2-7, with D unresolved. The CDR3 extends over 12 amino acids. Germline CDR1 reads MNHEY; CDR2 reads SVGAGI. Trimming took 7 bases from V and 12 from J, leaving 19 bases between them.

This CDR3 reads CASSRTTETQYF. For the CDR3, the DNA is TGTGCCAGCAGCAGGACCACCGAGACCCAGTACTTC. V gene TRBV3-1 (or the pseudogene TRBV3-2) combines with J gene TRBJ2-5; D is uncertain. CDR1 is LGHDT, CDR2 YNNKEL, per germline (reference sequence). V was trimmed by 5 bases and J by 5 bases, leaving 9 bases between them. The CDR3 spans 12 residues.

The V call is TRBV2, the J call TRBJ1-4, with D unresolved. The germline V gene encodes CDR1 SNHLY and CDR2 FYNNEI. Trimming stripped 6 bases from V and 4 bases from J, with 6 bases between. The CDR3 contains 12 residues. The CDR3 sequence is CASSYFNEKLFF. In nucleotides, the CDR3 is TGTGCCAGCAGCTACTTTAATGAAAAACTGTTTTTT.

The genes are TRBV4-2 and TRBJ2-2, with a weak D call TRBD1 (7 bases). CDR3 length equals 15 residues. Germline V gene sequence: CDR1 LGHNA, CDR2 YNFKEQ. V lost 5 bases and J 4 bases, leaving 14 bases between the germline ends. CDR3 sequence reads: CASSAQGEVTGELFF. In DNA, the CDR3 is TGTGCCAGCAGCGCTCAGGGGGAGGTCACCGGGGAGCTGTTTTTT.

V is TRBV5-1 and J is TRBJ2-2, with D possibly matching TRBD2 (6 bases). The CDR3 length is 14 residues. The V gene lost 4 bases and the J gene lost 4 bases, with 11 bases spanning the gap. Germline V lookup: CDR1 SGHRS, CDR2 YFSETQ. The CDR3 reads CASSGVGGTGELFF. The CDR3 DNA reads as TGCGCCAGCAGCGGGGTCGGGGGCACCGGGGAGCTGTTTTTT.

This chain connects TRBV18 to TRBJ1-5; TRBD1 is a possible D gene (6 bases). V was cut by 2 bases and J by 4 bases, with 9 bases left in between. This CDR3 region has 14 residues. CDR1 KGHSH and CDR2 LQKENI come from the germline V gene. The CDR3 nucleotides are TGTGCCAGCTCACCAAGCACAGGGAATCAGCCCCAGCATTTT. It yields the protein CASSPSTGNQPQHF. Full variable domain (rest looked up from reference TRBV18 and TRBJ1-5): NAGVMQNPRHLVRRRGQEARLRCSPMKGHSHVYWYRQLPEEGLKFMVYLQKENIIDESGMPKERFSAEFPKEGPSILRIQQVVRGDSAAYFCASSPSTGNQPQHFGDGTRLSIL.

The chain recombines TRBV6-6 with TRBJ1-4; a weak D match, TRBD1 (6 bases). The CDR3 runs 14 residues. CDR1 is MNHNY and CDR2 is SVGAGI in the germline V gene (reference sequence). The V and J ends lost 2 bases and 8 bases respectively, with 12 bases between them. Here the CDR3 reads CASSYGQMGEKLFF. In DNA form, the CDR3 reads TGTGCCAGCAGTTACGGACAGATGGGCGAAAAACTGTTTTTT.

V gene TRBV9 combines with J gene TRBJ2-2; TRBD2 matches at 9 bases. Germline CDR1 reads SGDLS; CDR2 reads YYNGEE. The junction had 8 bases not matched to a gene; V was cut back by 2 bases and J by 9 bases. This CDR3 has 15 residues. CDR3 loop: CASSVAGGEKRELFF. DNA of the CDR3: TGTGCCAGCAGCGTTGCGGGGGGGGAAAAGCGGGAGCTGTTTTTT.

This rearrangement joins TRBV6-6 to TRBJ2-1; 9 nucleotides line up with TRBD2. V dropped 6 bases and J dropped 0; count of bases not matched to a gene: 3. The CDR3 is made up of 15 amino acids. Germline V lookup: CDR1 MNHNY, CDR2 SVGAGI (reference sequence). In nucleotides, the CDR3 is TGTGCCAGCAGACGACTAGCGGACTCCTACAATGAGCAGTTCTTC. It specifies CASRRLADSYNEQFF.

This chain's CDR3 is CASSLGLAGGETQYF. The CDR3 DNA is TGTGCCAGCAGCCTGGGACTAGCGGGAGGGGAGACCCAGTACTTC. The chain couples TRBV3-1 (or the pseudogene TRBV3-2) to TRBJ2-5; TRBD2 matches at 16 bases. Trimming removed 4 bases from V and 5 bases from J; junction bases left unmatched: 1. CDR1 and CDR2 from the germline V gene are LGHDT and YNNKEL (reference sequence). The CDR3 length is 15 residues.

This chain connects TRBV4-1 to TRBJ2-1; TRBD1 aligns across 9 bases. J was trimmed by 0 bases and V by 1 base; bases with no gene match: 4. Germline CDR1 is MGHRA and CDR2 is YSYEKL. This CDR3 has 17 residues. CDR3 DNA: TGCGCCAGCAGCCAAGGGTTGGGACAGGGCTCCTACAATGAGCAGTTCTTC. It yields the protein CASSQGLGQGSYNEQFF.

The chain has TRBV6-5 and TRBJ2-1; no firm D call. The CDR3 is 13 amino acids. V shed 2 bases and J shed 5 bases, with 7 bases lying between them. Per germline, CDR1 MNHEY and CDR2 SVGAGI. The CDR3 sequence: CASSYELHNEQFF. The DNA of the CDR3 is TGTGCCAGCAGTTACGAGCTCCACAATGAGCAGTTCTTC.

In DNA form, the CDR3 reads TGCGCCAGCAGTGAGACACCTAACACTGAAGCTTTCTTT. Protein: CASSETPNTEAFF. The V and J genes are TRBV5-1 and TRBJ1-1; D is uncertain. This CDR3 is built from 13 residues. V lost 5 bases and J lost 2, with 10 bases in between. From germline, CDR1 is SGHRS and CDR2 YFSETQ. Full variable domain (remainder filled in from reference TRBV5-1 and TRBJ1-1): KAGVTQTPRYLIKTRGQQVTLSCSPISGHRSVSWYQQTPGQGLQFLFEYFSETQRNKGNFPGRFSGRQFSNSRSEMNVSTLELGDSALYLCASSETPNTEAFFGQGTRLTVV.

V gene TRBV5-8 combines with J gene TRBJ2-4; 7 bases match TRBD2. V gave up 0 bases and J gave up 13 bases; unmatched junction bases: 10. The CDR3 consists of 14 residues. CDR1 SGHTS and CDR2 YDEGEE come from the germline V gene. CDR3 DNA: TGTGCCAGCAGCTTGGATCAGGGAGGGTCTATCCAGTACTTC. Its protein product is CASSLDQGGSIQYF.

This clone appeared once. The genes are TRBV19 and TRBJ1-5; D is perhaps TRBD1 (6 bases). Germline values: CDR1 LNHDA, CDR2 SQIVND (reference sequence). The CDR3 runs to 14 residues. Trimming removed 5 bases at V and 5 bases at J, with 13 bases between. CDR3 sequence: CASSPPGEYQPQHF. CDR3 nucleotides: TGTGCCAGTAGTCCTCCAGGGGAGTATCAGCCCCAGCATTTT.

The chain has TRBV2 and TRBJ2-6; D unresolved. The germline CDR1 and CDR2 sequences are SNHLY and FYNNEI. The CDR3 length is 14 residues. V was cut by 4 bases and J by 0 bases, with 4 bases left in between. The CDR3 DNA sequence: TGTGCCAGCAGTGCCAGCTCTGGGGCCAACGTCCTGACTTTC. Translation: CASSASSGANVLTF.